The TCR beta chain described here comes from a study of cytomegalovirus exposure and HLA in healthy donors (dated by TCRdb to the late 2010s). Regarding the complete study: According to an earlier analysis of several hundred of the donors, about 179 million T cells yielded roughly 110 million unique TCR beta sequences and roughly 280 Gb of sequence data. About 5 DR-DQ haplotypes were handled as single units for association and clustering, since linkage in the cohort was strong. A later analysis re-analyzed previously published TCR beta repertoires from 660 or so donors and added high-resolution HLA genotyping to study TCR occurrence patterns. The study aimed to test whether cataloging public T cell receptors could reveal signatures of past pathogen exposure. On average, around 240,000 unique TCR beta nucleotide sequences were sequenced per donor among 350 to 400 genotyped donors of the cohort, with about 17% of those sequences being non-productive. In a later genetic analysis, genome-wide SNP genotypes for about 55% of the 666 donors were used, and that subset was treated as a discovery cohort. An earlier analysis of 587 of the donors applied high-throughput TCR beta sequencing to assess whether each TCR beta V gene segment acted as functional or pseudogenic. In the later analysis, no new phenotypic data were used to find candidate immune exposures; instead, reliance was placed on TCR beta sequences and their occurrence across donors. The study combined high-throughput TCR immunosequencing, statistical association of individual TCRs with disease status, and machine learning to predict cytomegalovirus infection status. Donor age, sex, ethnicity and CMV serostatus were collected together with the repertoire data. In addition to the first cohort of 500 to 850 subjects, a separate validation cohort of 120 different subjects was used. Of the roughly 400 genotyped donors, approximately 82% fell in the genetic ancestry cluster associated with self-reported Caucasian donors. HLA typing included class I and class II loci at four-digit resolution. The number of typed donors differed by locus: 629-630 for A, B, C, DRB1 and DQB1; 500 to 550 for DQA1; some 610 for DPA1; and 450 to 480 for DPB1. An early release that covered 500 to 800 HLA-typed donors contained approximately 300 gigabases of sequencing data and roughly 84 million unique TCR sequences. The study profiled the T cell repertoires of approximately 700 subjects by immunosequencing and related them to cytomegalovirus serostatus. Every repertoire in the discovery cohort had been generated on one and the same sequencing platform. Broad study findings and their caveats: The study gave a list of 150 to 200 TCR beta chains associated with cytomegalovirus. For the cohort, immune exposure information was limited to CMV serostatus. Assigning TCR associations to individual alleles was difficult when HLA alleles, especially DR and DQ, strongly co-occurred. Some IMGT-functional V segments, including TRBV6-2 and TRBV6-3, could not be distinguished by the 87-base-pair reads and were therefore excluded. The presence/absence analyses assumed that sequencing depth was roughly uniform across donors, and that assumption may not be true. In a later analysis, HLA-associated TCR beta chains were found to be more clonally expanded and to have lower generation probabilities than equally common non-associated chains. A further reported finding was that TCR beta sequences accurately predicted the HLA-A and HLA-B alleles for most subjects in the first cohort. In vitro tests confirmed that a few of the cytomegalovirus-associated TCR beta chains recognize cytomegalovirus antigens. The authors suggested that the approach could potentially be generalized to other disease states and immunological phenotypes. In a later analysis, the rate of TCR association differed among HLA loci, with DRB1 alleles having the most associated TCRs and HLA-C alleles having the fewest. The sequencing pipeline was judged likely to have produced a cluster of highly shared sequence variants as a technical artifact. In an earlier analysis of around 500 of the donors, most TCR beta V segments appeared in productive rearrangements about 87% or about 30% of the time, broadly matching IMGT annotations. Compared with the approximately 600-donor mean, donors in an Asian-associated ancestry cluster had fewer N-insertions in productive TCRs, according to a later genetic analysis. A later genetic analysis associated a missense DCLRE1C variant with V-gene and J-gene trimming of TCR beta chains, and an independent cohort replicated the association. Correlated functional status among segregating V segments might be attributable to linkage disequilibrium, but an unknown experimental factor could not be ruled out. According to a later analysis, most CMV-associated TCR beta chains appeared to be HLA-restricted, and the HLA associations seemed to be driven largely by CMV exposure. Most TCR sequences were seen in very few donors, while some public TCRs were found in many individuals. The earlier analysis of about 600 of the donors excluded about 16 rarely observed V segments, including chromosome 9 orphons, because counts were too low. At a false discovery rate of 0.05, a later analysis linked around 15,000 TCR beta sequences to specific HLA alleles. Because HLA typing was missing for some donors at each locus, association tests included only the typed subset. In both the original and validation cohorts, the classifier was reported to diagnose cytomegalovirus status with high specificity and sensitivity. This cohort had only TCR beta chains sequenced, and the lack of alpha or paired-chain data limited which features could be detected. According to a later analysis, parvovirus B19, influenza, CMV and Epstein-Barr virus appeared linked to several top co-occurrence clusters.

This clone was seen a few times. Which antigen it targets is not known. No quality values exist for individual bases; no much larger clone is one base distant. In total, around 600 healthy bone marrow donors made up the cohort. At the time of sampling, all cohort members were nominally healthy, though unrecorded immune exposures were likely present. The donor tested CMV seronegative and was one of the 352 seronegative cohort members. Each donor provided a peripheral blood sample, and peripheral blood mononuclear cells were used for TCR beta sequencing. The Qiagen DNeasy Blood Extraction Kit was used to extract genomic DNA from the blood cell samples. Libraries were made using the immunoSEQ multiplex PCR assay. For the multiplex PCR, a mixture combining 60 forward primers for TCR Vbeta segments and 13 reverse primers for TCR Jbeta segments was used. A multiplex PCR assay on genomic DNA amplified the CDR3 region of rearranged TCR beta genes. Amplified TCR beta libraries were sequenced as 87-base-pair reads on the Illumina HiSeq System. On the study's bioinformatics: In a later analysis, 80 million or so unique TCR beta chains were counted across the roughly 670 repertoires, and approximately 11 million of these chains were shared by at least two donors. To remove PCR and sequencing errors, raw reads were error-corrected and collapsed into unique sequences using a nearest-neighbor algorithm that merged closely related sequences. V, D and J gene segments were assigned by aligning CDR3 sequences to IMGT reference sequences. Each retained sequence needed at least a six-nucleotide match to both a V gene segment and a J gene segment. Rearrangements were called productive when the CDR3 lacked stop codons and stayed in frame with V and J; all others were non-productive. CDR3 was defined according to IMGT convention as the region running from the second conserved V-encoded cysteine to the conserved J-encoded phenylalanine. In an earlier analysis of 550 to 650 of the donors, sequences lacking an unambiguous match to a single V gene segment were excluded. An earlier analysis of just under 600 of the donors called V segments functional above 56.7% productive rearrangements and segregating when the between-donor standard deviation exceeded 5%. A statistical classification framework was built for diagnosing cytomegalovirus status from the catalog of TCR beta chain sequences. In a later analysis, V and J genes were assigned by comparing TCR nucleotide sequences against IMGT/GENE-DB human TR gene sequences. A later analysis assigned CDR3 sequences and most-parsimonious VDJ recombination scenarios with the TCRdist pipeline. In a later analysis, each TCR beta chain was defined by its CDR3 amino acid sequence together with its V-gene family, and reads lacking a unique V-gene family were excluded. As a way to deal with suspected cross-contamination and a sequencing artifact, a later analysis dropped 640 or so nucleotide sequences that were highly shared and had low generation probability. A later analysis calculated a clonal expansion index for each public chain from normalized within-repertoire ranks of inferred template counts. In a later analysis, generation probabilities were computed using a VDJ recombination model fitted to out-of-frame rearrangements, and the results were checked against IGoR. In a later analysis, TCR-TCR, TCR-HLA and TCR-CMV co-occurrence was scored with hypergeometric tests, and a repertoire-size bias correction was applied to TCR pairs. False discovery rates were estimated in a later analysis by permuting HLA or CMV assignments 20 times. In a later analysis, co-occurring TCRs were grouped using DBSCAN, and TCRdist sequence similarity was added for clustering within HLA-allele-positive subsets. For co-occurrence clustering, repertoires with fewer than 30,000 or more than 120,000 public chains were excluded, along with about five repertoires with anomalous nucleotide sharing. What TCRdb holds here is the immuneACCESS table cut down to in-frame rearrangements. Part of the clones is not present; checked against another copy, under half of the missing clones reflect an unresolved V gene, and the others are unexplained. V, J and clone size reflect that table, while D and trimming were determined from the DNA. In this sample the table shows about 200,000 clones, roughly 77% of which occur a single time. Jointly, the top ten make up around 1.5% of the sample.

In the germline V gene (reference sequence), CDR1 corresponds to MNHEY and CDR2 to SMNVEV. The CDR3 contains 14 residues, cysteine and phenylalanine counted. Only CDR3 DNA remains: 42 bases, in frame from the first base. Clipping removes 4 bases from V and 4 bases from J, with 6 as the unmatched junction base count. This receptor chain uses TRBV27 and TRBJ2-7, and TRBD1 aligns with 8 junction nucleotides. This clonotype originated in a woman aged 50 to 60 in good health and CMV-seronegative. Specimen: PBMCs. For the CDR3, the sequence is CASSYGDRTYEQYF. The DNA sequence is as follows: TGTGCCAGCAGTTATGGGGACAGGACTTACGAGCAGTACTTC.